Sequencing of this T cell receptor (beta chain) was carried out in a study of T cells after yellow fever vaccination. Via MiXCR, TCRdb re-called the 5' RACE reads, giving one row per CDR3 protein. The sample holds some 240,000 distinct CDR3 sequences, approximately 3% seen once. Regarding the study as a whole: Boosting was followed by the reappearance of most primary-vaccination clones (less than 98% CD4, under 90% CD8).

V gave up 4 bases and J gave up 1 base; unmatched junction bases: 7. CDR3 size: 17 residues. From germline, CDR1 is SGHDT and CDR2 YYEEEE. This clonotype showed up just a few times. Its antigen is currently unknown. The sequencing used CD4+ T cells sorted from PBMCs, collected 10 days after the yellow fever booster vaccination. The clonotype originates from a young man who received the YFV17D yellow fever vaccine. The rearrangement links TRBV5-6 to TRBJ2-1, with 11 bases lining up with TRBD2. Here the CDR3 reads CASSGLGLADSYNEQFF. The CDR3 coding sequence is TGTGCCAGCAGCGGGCTGGGACTAGCGGATTCCTACAATGAGCAGTTCTTC.